This paragraph covers one T cell receptor beta chain sequence. Its antigen is not identified. This specimen belongs to a study of shared clonotypes between healthy human individuals. Study as a whole: Plates per donor: three CD4 naive, three CD4 memory, two CD8 naive, one CD8 memory.

The CDR3 is 13 amino acids. V lost 0 bases, J lost 10 bases, and 7 bases lay in between. Germline V lookup: CDR1 MNHNY, CDR2 SVGAGI (reference sequence). Study-level results: Represented diversity, genetic and exposure-history alike, was limited by few donors.

Sorted subsets were amplified in replicate PCRs using around 200 ng DNA, tens of thousands of T cell genomes. Clones were sequenced by immunoSEQ multiplex PCR, and TCRdb holds only the in-frame ones, with some missing. The data show about 2.4 million clones, around 90% seen once. The V gene is TRBV6-6, the J gene TRBJ1-6; no definite D call. The clonotype was recovered from a man between 18 and 29 years old in good health. The specimen sequenced was naive CD4+ T cells sorted from blood. Subset indicated: CD45RA+ positively selected. CDR3 DNA: TGTGCCAGCAGTTACTCGGCAGTCTCACCCCTCCACTTT. This codes for CASSYSAVSPLHF.